This record looks at one TCR beta chain sequence and its context. Its antigen is undetermined. The data belong to a study of T cell clonotyping in hematopoietic cell transplantation. The data were produced by immunoSEQ multiplex PCR, yet TCRdb's version contains in-frame clones alone and is incomplete. The sample lists about 41,000 clones, roughly 96% occurring once. Study-wide results and limits: Higher Inverse Simpson Index values in graft donor and pretransplant recipient predicted broader posttransplant TCR diversity.

V dropped 3 bases and J dropped 9 bases, with 12 bases sitting between them. Germline CDR1 is LGHNA and CDR2 is YNFKEQ. The CDR3 has 13 residues. The chain couples TRBV4-2 to TRBJ2-1; a possible D gene is TRBD2 (6 bases). The sequenced material came from peripheral blood mononuclear cells. This TCR was recovered from a man younger than 45 in good health. Some clones in this sample may be carry-over from other donors' samples. This CDR3 is CASSQTRFGEQFF. The CDR3 nucleotides are TGTGCCAGCAGCCAGACTAGATTTGGTGAGCAGTTCTTC.